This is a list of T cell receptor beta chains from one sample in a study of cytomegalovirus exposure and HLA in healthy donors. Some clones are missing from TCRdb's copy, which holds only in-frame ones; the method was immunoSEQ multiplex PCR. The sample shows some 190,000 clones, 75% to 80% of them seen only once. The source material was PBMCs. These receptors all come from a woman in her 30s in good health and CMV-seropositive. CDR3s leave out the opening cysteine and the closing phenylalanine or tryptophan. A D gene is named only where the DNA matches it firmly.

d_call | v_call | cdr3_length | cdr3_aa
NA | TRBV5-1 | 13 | ASSTDAGAHTEAF
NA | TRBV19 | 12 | ASSMIQEQETQY
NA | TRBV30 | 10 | AWSVLGYEQY
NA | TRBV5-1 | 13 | ASSLVPGDTYEQY
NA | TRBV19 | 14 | ASSPGWTSLGDTQY
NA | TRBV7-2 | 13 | ASSPPLGRGETQY
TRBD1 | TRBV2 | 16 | ASSETTWTGTGRETQY
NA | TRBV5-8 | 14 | ASSFVSTGFSYEQY
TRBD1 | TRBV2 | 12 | ASSGDRVDQPQH
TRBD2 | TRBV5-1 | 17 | ASSLGLAGGAGYQETQY
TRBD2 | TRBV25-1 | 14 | ASSEETASGRNEQF
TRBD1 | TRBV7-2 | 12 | ASSRETGGYEQY
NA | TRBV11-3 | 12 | ASSLADSYNEQF